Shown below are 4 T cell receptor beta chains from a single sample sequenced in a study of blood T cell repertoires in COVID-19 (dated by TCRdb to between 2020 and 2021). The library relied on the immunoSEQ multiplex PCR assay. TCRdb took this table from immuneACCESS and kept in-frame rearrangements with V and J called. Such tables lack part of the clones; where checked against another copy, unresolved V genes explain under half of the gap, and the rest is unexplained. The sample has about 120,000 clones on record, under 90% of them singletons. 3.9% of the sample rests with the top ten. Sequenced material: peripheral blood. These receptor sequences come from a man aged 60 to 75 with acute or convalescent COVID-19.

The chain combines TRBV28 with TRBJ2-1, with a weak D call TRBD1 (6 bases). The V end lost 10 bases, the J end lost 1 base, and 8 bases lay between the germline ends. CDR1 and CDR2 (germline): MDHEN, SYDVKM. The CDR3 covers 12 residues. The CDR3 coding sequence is TGTGCCATCGGACAGTCCTACAATGAGCAGTTCTTC. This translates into CAIGQSYNEQFF.

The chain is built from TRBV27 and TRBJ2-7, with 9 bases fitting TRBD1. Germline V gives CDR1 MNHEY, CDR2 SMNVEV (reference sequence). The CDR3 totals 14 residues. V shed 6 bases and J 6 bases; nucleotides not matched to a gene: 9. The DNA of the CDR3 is TGTGCCAGCAGATCCTGGACAGGGGTGCGCGAGCAGTACTTC. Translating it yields CASRSWTGVREQYF.

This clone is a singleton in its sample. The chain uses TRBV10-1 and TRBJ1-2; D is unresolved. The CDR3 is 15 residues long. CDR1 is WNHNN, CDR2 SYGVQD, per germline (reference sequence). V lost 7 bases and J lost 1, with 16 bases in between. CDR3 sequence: CASNIPLEGNYGYTF. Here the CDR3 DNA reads TGCGCCAGCAACATCCCCCTTGAGGGTAACTATGGCTACACCTTC.

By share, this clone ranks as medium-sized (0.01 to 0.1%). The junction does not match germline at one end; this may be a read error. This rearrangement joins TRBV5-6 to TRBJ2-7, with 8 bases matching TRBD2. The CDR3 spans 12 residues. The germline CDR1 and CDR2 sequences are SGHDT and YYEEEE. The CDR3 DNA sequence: TGTGCCAGCAGCTTCGGACTAGCACGGGCGAACTTC. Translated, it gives CASSFGLARANF.